This TCR beta chain was sequenced in a study of blood T cell repertoires in COVID-19. The germline V gene encodes CDR1 SGHVS and CDR2 FQNEAQ. The CDR3 loop spans 18 amino acids. Trimming pared 0 bases from V and 0 bases from J, leaving 15 bases between. Per the authors' pipeline: Estimation of nucleated cell counts relied on the amplification of reference gene primers. Generated by immunoSEQ multiplex PCR, the TCRdb table keeps only in-frame clones and is missing some. The DNA gave D and trimming, while V, J and clone size come from that table. The table has approximately 62,000 clones, just under 90% seen once; the top ten hold 8.3%.

The J gene is TRBJ1-3, the V gene TRBV7-8; possible D gene TRBD1, 6 bases. The clonotype comes from a human donor with active COVID-19. The donor label of this sample is uncertain. The sample consisted of peripheral blood. CDR3 region: CASSLASLTGSSGNTIYF. As DNA, the CDR3 is TGTGCCAGCAGCTTAGCGTCATTAACAGGGAGCTCTGGAAACACCATATATTTT.